This T cell receptor beta chain was sequenced during a study of a mutant IDH1 vaccine in newly diagnosed glioma (dated by TCRdb to the early 2020s). About the full investigation: Vaccination started 4-6 weeks after radiotherapy alone, or was given together with temozolomide cycles in the groups whose treatment included chemotherapy. Of the roughly 33 treated patients, about 62% were male and approximately 40% were female, and a mean age of about 37 years was recorded. Before enrollment, patients had received standard therapy of radiotherapy alone, temozolomide alone, or radiochemotherapy with temozolomide; most received the combination. The week-35 safety follow-up was designated visit V12, and the week-47 end of study was designated visit V13. Peripheral blood samples were drawn at six visits, namely V03 (baseline), V05, V07, V10, V12 and V13. For exploratory analyses, about two dozen treated patients had longitudinal TCRB deep sequencing done wherever samples were available.

The library was produced with the immunoSEQ multiplex PCR assay. Rearranged TCR beta chain sequences were amplified using the hsTCRB Kit according to the manufacturer's protocol. Sequencing of TCRB libraries was carried out on an Illumina MiSeq. The study's own analysis went as follows. The kit vendor's proprietary platform handled demultiplexing, trimming and gene mapping. Entries here come from immuneACCESS through TCRdb and include only in-frame sequences with V and J called. Some clones fail to appear in such tables; in the studies checked, an unresolved V gene covers under half of the shortfall, and the cause of the remainder is unknown. The D gene and trimming were derived from the DNA, and the V and J assignments and clone size from that table. For this sample there are tens of thousands of clones; 85% to 90% appear just once. About 1.5% of the sample comes from the top ten. Via the germline V gene (reference sequence), CDR1 is MNHNY and CDR2 SVGAGI. The junction shows trimming of 6 bases on V and 17 bases on J, plus 17 bases between the germline ends. There are 12 amino acids in the CDR3, from cysteine to phenylalanine inclusive. Kept here is only the CDR3 DNA, which spans 36 bases and is read in frame from base 1.

Per the publication, the time point label means: week 35, safety follow-up. Each vaccine dose, consisting of 300 ug of a 20-mer mutant IDH1 peptide in Montanide, was administered subcutaneously with topical imiquimod. Across visits V03 through V10, patients got a total of eight vaccinations, given in weeks 1, 3, 5, 7, 11, 15, 19 and 23. Donors had newly diagnosed WHO grade 3 or 4 IDH1-mutant astrocytomas with loss of nuclear ATRX. The samples were drawn from NOA16, a multicentre, single-arm, open-label phase I trial in Germany that tested a mutant IDH1 peptide vaccine in humans for the first time. The DNeasy Blood and Tissue Kit was used to extract genomic DNA from EDTA blood for TCRB sequencing. In the case of this clone: It has no known antigen specificity. There are no base qualities to consult, and no much larger clone falls within one base.

On the study overall, not on this receptor specifically: Availability determined which PBMC samples were chosen for TCRB deep sequencing. Immune responses induced by the vaccine were seen in approximately 93% of patients across multiple MHC alleles. The authors noted that analyses of patient blood samples could not be reproduced because of sample limitations. Changes in the top peripheral T cell clonotypes picked up by TCRB sequencing did not appear to be linked to pseudoprogression.

This chain is built from TRBV6-6 and TRBJ1-6, with the D gene not confidently named. The material sequenced was PBMCs, taken from a glioma patient whose treatment included an IDH1 peptide vaccine. This clonotype originated in a man aged 35 to 55 with glioma. The DNA sequence is given as TGTGCCAGCAGCGGCGCGGAGGGTGAAGTCCACTTT. Translated, it reads CASSGAEGEVHF.